Listed below are T cell receptor beta chains from one sample, sequenced in a study of T cells after posttransplantation cyclophosphamide. Libraries were prepared by immunoSEQ multiplex PCR; TCRdb keeps only in-frame clonotypes and omits some of them. The sample lists some 34,000 clones, just under 80% occurring once. Sequences were derived from CD4+ T cells sorted from blood, sampled 1,800 to 2,000 days after a stem cell transplant with posttransplant cyclophosphamide. Receptors originate from a female patient in her 40s who received an allogeneic stem cell transplant from a related donor, was CMV-positive, and had no GVHD. Some T cells may arise from the graft donor. Each CDR3 is given without its conserved first and last residue.

v_gene	j_gene	CDR3aa
TRBV7-2	TRBJ2-2	ASTGLAGGHGELF
TRBV18	TRBJ1-1	ASSPDSLNTEAF
TRBV7-9	TRBJ2-4	ASSSYGIQY
TRBV14	TRBJ1-3	ASSQEGIAGNTIY
TRBV5-1	TRBJ1-1	ASSLAGRGTEAF
TRBV28	TRBJ1-2	ASSLQLTGYT
TRBV4-1	TRBJ2-7	ASSVTWDNSYEQY
TRBV18	TRBJ1-1	ASSFRDRGFTEAF
TRBV4-1	TRBJ2-7	ASSQVLGTGPAEQY
TRBV4-2	TRBJ2-1	ASSRAGGLKSYNEQF
TRBV5-1	TRBJ2-3	ASSAFGQFTDTQY
TRBV7-8	TRBJ1-1	ASSSVRALNTEAF
TRBV6-4	TRBJ2-1	ASSDSRGGLSEQF
TRBV10-3	TRBJ2-1	AINPGQGSGWEQF
TRBV5-1	TRBJ1-2	ASSLALPGRGFYGYT
TRBV19	TRBJ1-1	ASSYRAEGTEAF
TRBV4-2	TRBJ2-2	ASSSHSGGVNTGELF
TRBV19	TRBJ2-7	ASSGGRPYEQY
TRBV7-8	TRBJ2-3	ASSPRTSGGFTDTQY
TRBV11-1	TRBJ2-7	ASSHPRAKGSYEQY
TRBV10-1	TRBJ1-2	ASSDRIDYGYT
TRBV10-2	TRBJ2-7	ASGDRYEQY
TRBV20-1	TRBJ1-2	SANGGSGYT
TRBV9	TRBJ2-3	ASRGGGSTDTQY
TRBV19	TRBJ2-7	ASSTSGAYEQY
TRBV9	TRBJ1-6	ASSAGQNNSPLH
TRBV5-5	TRBJ1-1	ASSVTGNTEAF
TRBV28	TRBJ1-4	ASSSRGVSEKLF
TRBV27	TRBJ2-7	ASSSYPGTGDDEQY
TRBV5-4	TRBJ2-5	ASSPGQGAVQETQY
TRBV2	TRBJ1-2	ASSLGQGLGIYGYT